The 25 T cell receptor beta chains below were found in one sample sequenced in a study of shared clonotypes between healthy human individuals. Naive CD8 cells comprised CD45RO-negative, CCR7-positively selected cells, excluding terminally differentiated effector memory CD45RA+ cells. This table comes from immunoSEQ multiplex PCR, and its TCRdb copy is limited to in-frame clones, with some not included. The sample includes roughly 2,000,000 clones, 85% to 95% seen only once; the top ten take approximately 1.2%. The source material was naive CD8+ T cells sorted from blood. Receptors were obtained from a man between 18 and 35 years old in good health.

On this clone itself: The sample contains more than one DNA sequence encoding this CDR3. The CDR3, as DNA: TGTGCCTGGAGTGTTCCGGGCTACGAGCAGTACTTC. It codes for CAWSVPGYEQYF. The rearrangement links TRBV30 to TRBJ2-7; D gene uncertain. The V gene lost 0 bases and the J gene lost 3 bases, with 6 bases spanning the gap. CDR3 length: 12 residues. Germline-derived CDR1 and CDR2 are GTSNPN and SVGIG (reference sequence).

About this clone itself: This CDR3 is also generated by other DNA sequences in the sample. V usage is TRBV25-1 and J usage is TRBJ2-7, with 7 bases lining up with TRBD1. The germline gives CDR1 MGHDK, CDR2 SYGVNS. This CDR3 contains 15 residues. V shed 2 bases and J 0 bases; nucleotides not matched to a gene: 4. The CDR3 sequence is CASSELRQGSYEQYF. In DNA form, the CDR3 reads TGTGCCAGCAGTGAACTCCGACAGGGCTCCTACGAGCAGTACTTC.

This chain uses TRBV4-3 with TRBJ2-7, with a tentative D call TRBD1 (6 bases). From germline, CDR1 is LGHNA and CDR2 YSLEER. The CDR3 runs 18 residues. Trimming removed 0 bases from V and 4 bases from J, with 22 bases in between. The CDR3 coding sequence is TGCGCCAGCAGCCAAGATCCTCCTGACCGGGACACAAGATACGAGCAGTACTTC. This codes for CASSQDPPDRDTRYEQYF.

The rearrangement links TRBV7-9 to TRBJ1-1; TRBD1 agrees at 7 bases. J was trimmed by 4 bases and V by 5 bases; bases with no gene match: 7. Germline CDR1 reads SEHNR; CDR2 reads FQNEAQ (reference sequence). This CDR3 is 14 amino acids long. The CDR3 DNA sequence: TGTGCCAGCAGCACCGACAGGGTGGGCACTGAAGCTTTCTTT. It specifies CASSTDRVGTEAFF.

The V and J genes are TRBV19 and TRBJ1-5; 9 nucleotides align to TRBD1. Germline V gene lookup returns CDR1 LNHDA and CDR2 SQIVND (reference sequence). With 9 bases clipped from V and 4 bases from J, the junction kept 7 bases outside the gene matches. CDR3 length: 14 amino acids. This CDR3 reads CARSGTGRNQPQHF. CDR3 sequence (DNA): TGTGCCAGGTCCGGGACAGGGAGAAATCAGCCCCAGCATTTT.

Here the CDR3 DNA reads TGCGCCAGCAGTAAGCTCGGGGCCTCCTATAATTCACCCCTCCACTTT. Protein sequence: CASSKLGASYNSPLHF. The chain combines TRBV23-1 with TRBJ1-6, with a tentative D call TRBD1 (5 bases). TRBV23-1 is given ORF status, its function remaining uncertain. The CDR3 loop spans 16 amino acids. The V gene lost 5 bases and the J gene lost 0 bases, with 11 bases spanning the gap.

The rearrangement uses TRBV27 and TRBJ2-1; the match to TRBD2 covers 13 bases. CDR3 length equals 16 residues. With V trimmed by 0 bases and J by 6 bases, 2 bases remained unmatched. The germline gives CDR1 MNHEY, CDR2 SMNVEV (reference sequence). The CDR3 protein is CASSLSTSGGINEQFF. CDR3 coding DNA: TGTGCCAGCAGTTTATCGACTAGCGGGGGGATCAATGAGCAGTTCTTC.

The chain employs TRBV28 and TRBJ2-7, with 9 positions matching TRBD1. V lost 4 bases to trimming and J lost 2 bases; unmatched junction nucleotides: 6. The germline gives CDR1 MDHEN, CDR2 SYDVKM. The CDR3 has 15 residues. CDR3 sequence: CASSSTGGITYEQYF. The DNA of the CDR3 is TGTGCCAGCAGTTCGACAGGGGGAATCACCTACGAGCAGTACTTC.

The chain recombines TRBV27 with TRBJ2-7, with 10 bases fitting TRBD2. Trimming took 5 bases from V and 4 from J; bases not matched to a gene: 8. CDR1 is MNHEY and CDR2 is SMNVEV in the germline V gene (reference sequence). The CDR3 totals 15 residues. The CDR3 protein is CASSHPSGGVYEQYF. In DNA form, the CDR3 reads TGTGCCAGCAGTCACCCTAGCGGGGGTGTATACGAGCAGTACTTC.

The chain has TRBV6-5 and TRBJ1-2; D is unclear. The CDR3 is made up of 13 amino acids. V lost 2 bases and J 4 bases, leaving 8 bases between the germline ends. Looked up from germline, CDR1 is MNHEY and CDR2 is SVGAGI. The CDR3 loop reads CASSYEPFYGYTF. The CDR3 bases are TGTGCCAGCAGTTACGAGCCATTCTATGGCTACACCTTC.

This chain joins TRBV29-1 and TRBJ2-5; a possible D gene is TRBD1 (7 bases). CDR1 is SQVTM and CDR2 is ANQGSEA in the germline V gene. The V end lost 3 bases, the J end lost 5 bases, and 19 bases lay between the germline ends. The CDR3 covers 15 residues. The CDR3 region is CSVEGGDSLQETQYF. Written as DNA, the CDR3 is TGCAGCGTTGAGGGCGGGGACAGTCTTCAGGAGACCCAGTACTTC. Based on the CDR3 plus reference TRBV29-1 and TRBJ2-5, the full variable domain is SAVISQKPSRDICQRGTSLTIQCQVDSQVTMMFWYRQQPGQSLTLIATANQGSEATYESGFVIDKFPISRPNLTFSTLTVSNMSPEDSSIYLCSVEGGDSLQETQYFGPGTRLLVL.

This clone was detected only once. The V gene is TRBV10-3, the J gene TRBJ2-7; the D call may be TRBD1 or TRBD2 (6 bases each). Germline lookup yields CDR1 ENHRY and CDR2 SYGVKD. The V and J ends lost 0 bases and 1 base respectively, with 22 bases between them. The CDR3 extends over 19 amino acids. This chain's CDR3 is CAISESIGRGGFSSYEQYF. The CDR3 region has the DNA TGTGCCATCAGTGAGTCGATCGGCAGGGGAGGTTTTTCTTCCTACGAGCAGTACTTC.

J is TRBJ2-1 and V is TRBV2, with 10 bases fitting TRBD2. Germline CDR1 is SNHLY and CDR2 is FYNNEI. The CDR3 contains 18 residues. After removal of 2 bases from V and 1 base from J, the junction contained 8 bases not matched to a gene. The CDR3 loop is CASSEYSGGAESYNEQFF. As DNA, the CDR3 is TGTGCCAGCAGTGAATACAGCGGGGGGGCCGAGTCCTACAATGAGCAGTTCTTC.

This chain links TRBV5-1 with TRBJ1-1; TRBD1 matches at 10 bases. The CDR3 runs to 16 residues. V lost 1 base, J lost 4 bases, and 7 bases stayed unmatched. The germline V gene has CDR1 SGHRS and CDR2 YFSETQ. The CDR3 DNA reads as TGCGCCAGCAGCTTGAATCCGGGACAGGGGTCCACTGAAGCTTTCTTT. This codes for CASSLNPGQGSTEAFF.

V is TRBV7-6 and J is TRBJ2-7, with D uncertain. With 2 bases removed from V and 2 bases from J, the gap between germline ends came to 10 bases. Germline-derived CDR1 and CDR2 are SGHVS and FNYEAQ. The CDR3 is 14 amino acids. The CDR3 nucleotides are TGTGCCAGCAGCTTAAAAGGTGATCCCTACGAGCAGTACTTC. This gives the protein CASSLKGDPYEQYF.

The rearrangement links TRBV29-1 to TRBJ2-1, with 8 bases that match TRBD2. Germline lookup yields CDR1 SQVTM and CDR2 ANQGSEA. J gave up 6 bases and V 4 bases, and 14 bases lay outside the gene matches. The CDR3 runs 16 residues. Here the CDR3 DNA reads TGCAGCGTTGGCCCCCCCGGGACTAGTCCCGGCAATGAGCAGTTCTTC. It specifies CSVGPPGTSPGNEQFF.

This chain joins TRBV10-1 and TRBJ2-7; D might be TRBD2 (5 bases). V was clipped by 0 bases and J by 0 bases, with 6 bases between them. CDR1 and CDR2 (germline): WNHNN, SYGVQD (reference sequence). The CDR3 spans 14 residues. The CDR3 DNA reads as TGCGCCAGCAGTGAGTCTGGACTCTCCTACGAGCAGTACTTC. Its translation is CASSESGLSYEQYF.

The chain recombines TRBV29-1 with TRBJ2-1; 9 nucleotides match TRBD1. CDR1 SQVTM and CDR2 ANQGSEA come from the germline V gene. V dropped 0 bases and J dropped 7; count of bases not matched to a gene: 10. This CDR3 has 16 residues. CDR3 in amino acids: CSVEDAVADRGNEQFF. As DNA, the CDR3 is TGCAGCGTTGAAGATGCGGTGGCGGACAGGGGAAATGAGCAGTTCTTC.

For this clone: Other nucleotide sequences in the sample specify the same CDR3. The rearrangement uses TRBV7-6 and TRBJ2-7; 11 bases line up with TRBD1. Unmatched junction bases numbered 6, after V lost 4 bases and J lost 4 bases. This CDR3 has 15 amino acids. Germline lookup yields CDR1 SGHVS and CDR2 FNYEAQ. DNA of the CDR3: TGTGCCAGCAGCTCTGGACAGGGGGCTTCTTACGAGCAGTACTTC. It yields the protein CASSSGQGASYEQYF.

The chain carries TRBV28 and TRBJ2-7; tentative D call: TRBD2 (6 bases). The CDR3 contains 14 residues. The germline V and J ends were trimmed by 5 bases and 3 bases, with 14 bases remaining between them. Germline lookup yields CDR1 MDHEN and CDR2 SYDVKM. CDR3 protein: CASSGAGQVYEQYF. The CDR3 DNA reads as TGTGCCAGCAGTGGGGCGGGGCAGGTCTACGAGCAGTACTTC.

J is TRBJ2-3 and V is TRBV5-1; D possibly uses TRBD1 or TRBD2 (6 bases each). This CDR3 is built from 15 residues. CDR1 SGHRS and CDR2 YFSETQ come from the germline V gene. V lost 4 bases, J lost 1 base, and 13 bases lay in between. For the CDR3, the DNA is TGCGCCAGCAGCGCCCCAGGGGAGGGCACAGATACGCAGTATTTT. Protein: CASSAPGEGTDTQYF.

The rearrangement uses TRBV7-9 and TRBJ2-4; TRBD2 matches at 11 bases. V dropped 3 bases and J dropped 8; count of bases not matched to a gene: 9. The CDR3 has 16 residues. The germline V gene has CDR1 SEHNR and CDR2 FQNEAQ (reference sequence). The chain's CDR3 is CASSFSTSGSWDIQYF. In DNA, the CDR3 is TGTGCCAGCAGCTTTTCTACTAGCGGGAGCTGGGACATTCAGTACTTC.

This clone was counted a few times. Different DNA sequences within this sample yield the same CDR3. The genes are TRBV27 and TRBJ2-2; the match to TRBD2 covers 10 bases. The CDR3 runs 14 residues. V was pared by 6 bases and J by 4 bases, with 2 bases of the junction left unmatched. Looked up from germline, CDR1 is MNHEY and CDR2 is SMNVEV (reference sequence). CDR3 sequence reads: CASRVAGGTGELFF. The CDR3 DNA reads TGTGCCAGCAGGGTAGCGGGGGGCACCGGGGAGCTGTTTTTT.

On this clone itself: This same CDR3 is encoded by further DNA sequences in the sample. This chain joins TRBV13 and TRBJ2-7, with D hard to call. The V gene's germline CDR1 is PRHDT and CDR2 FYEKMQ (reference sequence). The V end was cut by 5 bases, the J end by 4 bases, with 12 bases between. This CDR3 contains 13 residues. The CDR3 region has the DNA TGTGCCAGCAGCCTCGGTATAGGTTACGAGCAGTACTTC. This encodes CASSLGIGYEQYF.

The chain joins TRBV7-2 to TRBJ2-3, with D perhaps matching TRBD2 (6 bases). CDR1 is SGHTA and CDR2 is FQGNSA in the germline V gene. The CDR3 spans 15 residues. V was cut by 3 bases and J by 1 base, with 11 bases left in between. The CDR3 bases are TGTGCCAGCAGCTTCGAGGCTAGCGGCACAGATACGCAGTATTTT. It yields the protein CASSFEASGTDTQYF.